This T cell receptor (beta chain) was captured in a study of Graves' ophthalmopathy and Graves' hyperthyroidism. Study details: Peripheral blood was obtained at first diagnosis, ahead of any treatment. Notes on the study in general: Most expanded thyroid clonotypes above 0.001 frequency also appeared in blood.

The sequenced template was RNA, covering the TCR beta CDR3 region. HTBI primers were used in a first-round RT-PCR, which preceded a second-round multiplex PCR. In TCRdb, the multiplex PCR reads were re-called with MiXCR into one record per CDR3 protein. The data contain 40,000 or so distinct CDR3 sequences, 52% of them singletons. This clonotype has a count of ten or more. No antigen is known for it. PBMCs originated in about 10 ml of fresh peripheral blood. Germline V lookup: CDR1 LNHDA, CDR2 SQIVND (reference sequence). This CDR3 is built from 15 residues. Deletions cut 3 bases from V and 0 bases from J, with 9 bases between.

Sequencing was done on a sample of peripheral blood. This TCR was sampled from an adult man with Graves' ophthalmopathy. The V and J genes are TRBV19 and TRBJ1-5, with D possibly being TRBD1 (5 bases). Here the CDR3 reads CASSMAGHSNQPQHF. The CDR3 bases are TGTGCCAGTAGTATGGCAGGGCATAGCAATCAGCCCCAGCATTTT. The full variable domain, its missing parts supplied by reference TRBV19 and TRBJ1-5, is DGGITQSPKYLFRKEGQNVTLSCEQNLNHDAMYWYRQDPGQGLRLIYYSQIVNDFQKGDIAEGYSVSREKKESFPLTVTSAQKNPTAFYLCASSMAGHSNQPQHFGDGTRLSIL.